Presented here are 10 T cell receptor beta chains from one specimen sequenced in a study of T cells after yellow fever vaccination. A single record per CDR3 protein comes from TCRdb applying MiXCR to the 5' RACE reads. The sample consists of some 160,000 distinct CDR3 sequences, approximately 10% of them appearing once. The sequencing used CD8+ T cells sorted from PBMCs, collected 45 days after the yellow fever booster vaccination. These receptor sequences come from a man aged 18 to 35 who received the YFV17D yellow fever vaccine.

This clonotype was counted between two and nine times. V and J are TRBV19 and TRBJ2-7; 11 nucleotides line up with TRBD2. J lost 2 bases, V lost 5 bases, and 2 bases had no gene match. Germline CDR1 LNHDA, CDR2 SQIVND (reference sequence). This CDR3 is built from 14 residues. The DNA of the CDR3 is TGTGCCAGTAGTGCGGGACTAGCGGCCTACGAGCAGTACTTC. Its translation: CASSAGLAAYEQYF.

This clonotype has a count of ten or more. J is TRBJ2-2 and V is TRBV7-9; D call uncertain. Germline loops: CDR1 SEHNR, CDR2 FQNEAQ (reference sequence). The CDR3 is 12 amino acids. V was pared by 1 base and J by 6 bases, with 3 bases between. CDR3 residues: CASSLVSGELFF. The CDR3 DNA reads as TGTGCCAGCAGCTTAGTTTCCGGGGAGCTGTTTTTT.

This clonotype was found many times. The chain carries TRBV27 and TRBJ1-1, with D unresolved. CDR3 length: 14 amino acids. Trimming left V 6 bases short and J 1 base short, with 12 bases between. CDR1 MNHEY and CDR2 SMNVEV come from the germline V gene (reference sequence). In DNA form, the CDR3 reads TGTGCCAGCAGCCTCGAGGCGGGGAACACTGAAGCTTTCTTT. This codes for CASSLEAGNTEAFF.

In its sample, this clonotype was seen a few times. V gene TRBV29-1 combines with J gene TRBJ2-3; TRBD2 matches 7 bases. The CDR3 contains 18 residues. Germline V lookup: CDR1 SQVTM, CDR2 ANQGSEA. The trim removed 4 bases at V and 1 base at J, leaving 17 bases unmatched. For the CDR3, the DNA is TGCAGCGTTGGTGTGTATGGTTTATTCAGCGGGGGCACAGATACGCAGTATTTT. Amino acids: CSVGVYGLFSGGTDTQYF.

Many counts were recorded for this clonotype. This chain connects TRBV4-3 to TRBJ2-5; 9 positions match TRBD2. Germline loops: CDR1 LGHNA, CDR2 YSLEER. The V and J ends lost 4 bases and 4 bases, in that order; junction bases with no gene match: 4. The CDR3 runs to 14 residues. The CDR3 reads CASSPIAGAETQYF. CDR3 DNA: TGCGCCAGCAGCCCCATAGCGGGAGCAGAGACCCAGTACTTC.

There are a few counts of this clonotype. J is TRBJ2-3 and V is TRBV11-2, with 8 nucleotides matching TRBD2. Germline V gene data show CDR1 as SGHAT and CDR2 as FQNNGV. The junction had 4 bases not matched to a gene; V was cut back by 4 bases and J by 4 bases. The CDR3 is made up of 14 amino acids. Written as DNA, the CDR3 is TGTGCCAGCAGCTCACCGCGGGAGGCAGATACGCAGTATTTT. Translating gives CASSSPREADTQYF.

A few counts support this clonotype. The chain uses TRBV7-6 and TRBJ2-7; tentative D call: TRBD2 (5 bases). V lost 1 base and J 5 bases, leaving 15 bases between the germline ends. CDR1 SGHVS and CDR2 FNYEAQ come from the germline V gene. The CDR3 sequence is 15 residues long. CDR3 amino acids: CASSLGVASGNEQYF. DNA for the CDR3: TGTGCCAGCAGCTTAGGGGTAGCCTCGGGAAACGAGCAGTACTTC. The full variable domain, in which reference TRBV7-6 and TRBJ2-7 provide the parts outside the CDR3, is GAGVSQSPRYKVTKRGQDVALRCDPISGHVSLYWYRQALGQGPEFLTYFNYEAQQDKSGLPNDRFSAERPEGSISTLTIQRTEQRDSAMYRCASSLGVASGNEQYFGPGTRLTVT.

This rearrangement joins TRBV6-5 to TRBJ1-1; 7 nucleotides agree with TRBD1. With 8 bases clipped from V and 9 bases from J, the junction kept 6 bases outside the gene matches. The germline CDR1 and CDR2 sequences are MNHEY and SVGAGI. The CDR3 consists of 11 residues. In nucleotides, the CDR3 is TGTGCCAGCGGAAAACAGGGGAAAGCTTTCTTT. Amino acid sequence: CASGKQGKAFF.

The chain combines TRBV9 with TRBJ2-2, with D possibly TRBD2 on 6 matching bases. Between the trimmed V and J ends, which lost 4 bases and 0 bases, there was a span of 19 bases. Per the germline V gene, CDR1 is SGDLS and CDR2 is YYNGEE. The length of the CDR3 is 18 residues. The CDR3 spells CASSPRKGWRANTGELFF. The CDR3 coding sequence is TGTGCCAGCAGCCCGCGAAAAGGGTGGAGGGCGAACACCGGGGAGCTGTTTTTT.

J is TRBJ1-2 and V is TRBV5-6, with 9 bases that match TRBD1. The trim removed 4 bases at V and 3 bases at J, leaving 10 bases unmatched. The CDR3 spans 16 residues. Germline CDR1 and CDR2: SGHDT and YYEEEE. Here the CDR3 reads CASSRLGQGIHYGYTF. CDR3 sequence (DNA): TGTGCCAGCAGCCGATTAGGACAGGGGATTCACTATGGCTACACCTTC.